The 3 T cell receptor beta chains listed next were all sequenced from one sample in a study of blood T cell repertoires in COVID-19. Sequencing used immunoSEQ multiplex PCR; TCRdb keeps in-frame clones, though not all of them. The table lists 250,000 or so clones, 75% to 85% of them singletons. Material for sequencing was peripheral blood. Every receptor here comes from a human donor in a cohort sampled during active COVID-19.

V usage is TRBV6-2 or TRBV6-3 and J usage is TRBJ2-5; TRBD2 matches at 16 bases. Germline loops: CDR1 MNHEY, CDR2 SVGEGT. Trimming removed 2 bases from V and 4 bases from J; junction bases left unmatched: 10. The CDR3 is 19 amino acids. Here the CDR3 reads CASSYNFRGLAGGRETQYF. CDR3 nucleotide sequence: TGTGCCAGCAGTTACAATTTCAGGGGACTAGCGGGAGGGCGAGAGACCCAGTACTTC.

The V gene is TRBV5-6, the J gene TRBJ2-5; TRBD2 matches 11 bases. V lost 2 bases, J lost 5 bases, and 5 bases stayed unmatched. This CDR3 spans 15 amino acids. Germline CDR1 SGHDT, CDR2 YYEEEE. In DNA, the CDR3 is TGTGCCAGCAGCTTACTAGCGGGAGCGGTGGAGACCCAGTACTTC. Translation gives CASSLLAGAVETQYF.

The chain employs TRBV18 and TRBJ2-7; 9 positions match TRBD2. V was clipped by 3 bases and J by 5 bases; unmatched bases: 14. The length of the CDR3 is 17 residues. Germline CDR1 KGHSH, CDR2 LQKENI. The DNA of the CDR3 is TGTGCCAGCTCACCGGCCGGGCGGGGGGGTATGATCGACGAGCAGTACTTC. It yields the protein CASSPAGRGGMIDEQYF.